The sequence of this T cell receptor beta chain was determined in a study of blood T cell repertoires in COVID-19. Study-wide background: The United States, Italy and Spain provided the acute and convalescent COVID-19 samples. T cells, B-cell-depleted T cells, or PBMCs supplied cDNA or gDNA.

The CDR3 extends over 13 amino acids. The V end lost 2 bases, the J end lost 3 bases, and 8 bases lay between the germline ends. Germline V lookup: CDR1 SGHTA, CDR2 FQGTGA. As handled by the study authors: The assay estimated nucleated cells by amplifying reference gene primers. Generated by immunoSEQ multiplex PCR, the TCRdb table keeps only in-frame clones and is missing some. V, J and clone size derive from that table, while D and trimming were established from the DNA sequence. In the table there are around 30,000 clones, 92% of which are singletons. The receptor was isolated from a man over 45 with active COVID-19. The chain joins TRBV7-3 to TRBJ2-7, with no clear D. The source material was peripheral blood. CDR3 protein: CASSLFGGYEQYF. CDR3 nucleotide sequence: TGTGCCAGCAGCTTATTCGGTGGCTACGAGCAGTACTTC.